The 7 T cell receptor beta chains below were found in one sample sequenced in a study of T cell responses to AZD1222 COVID-19 vaccine. TCRdb's table, derived via immunoSEQ multiplex PCR, lists solely in-frame clones and lacks some. The sample includes about 120,000 clones, approximately 90% of them seen just once. Here the sequenced sample was peripheral blood, taken 28 days after the second AZD1222 dose. These receptors were taken from an adult who received the AZD1222 COVID-19 vaccine.

The V call is TRBV27, the J call TRBJ1-2; D is possibly TRBD1 (6 bases). Per the germline V gene, CDR1 is MNHEY and CDR2 is SMNVEV (reference sequence). CDR3 length equals 14 residues. V was pared by 5 bases and J by 0 bases, with 10 bases between. The CDR3 here is CASSRQESNYGYTF. The CDR3 bases are TGTGCCAGCAGTAGACAGGAATCTAACTATGGCTACACCTTC.

The V and J genes are TRBV4-3 and TRBJ1-1; 7 positions agree with TRBD1. The ends lost 0 bases at V and 7 bases at J; junction bases unmatched: 11. This CDR3 comprises 16 residues. Germline V gene lookup returns CDR1 LGHNA and CDR2 YSLEER. CDR3 sequence (DNA): TGCGCCAGCAGCCAAGATCGCACCAGGGGGGGAGGTGAAGCTTTCTTT. This encodes CASSQDRTRGGGEAFF.

J is TRBJ1-3 and V is TRBV7-7, with a possible D match to TRBD1 (6 bases). The germline V gene has CDR1 SSHAT and CDR2 FNYEAQ (reference sequence). Trimming pared 4 bases from V and 2 bases from J, leaving 9 bases between. The CDR3 loop spans 14 amino acids. The CDR3 DNA is TGTGCCAGCAGCTCCGGGACACCTGGAAACACCATATATTTT. Protein sequence: CASSSGTPGNTIYF.

CDR3 sequence reads: CASSYRTGANYGYTF. CDR3 in DNA: TGTGCCAGCAGTTACCGGACCGGCGCCAACTATGGCTACACCTTC. This chain connects TRBV6-2 or TRBV6-3 to TRBJ1-2; unclear D gene. CDR1 is MNHEY, CDR2 SVGEGT, per germline. The ends were cut back, 2 bases at V and 2 bases at J, with 12 bases in the middle. The CDR3 totals 15 residues.

The chain recombines TRBV19 with TRBJ2-7, with 9 positions matching TRBD1. V shed 3 bases, J shed 3 bases, and the junction held 0 bases outside the gene matches. The germline V gene encodes CDR1 LNHDA and CDR2 SQIVND (reference sequence). CDR3 length equals 13 residues. The CDR3 coding sequence is TGTGCCAGTAGTATGGGACAGGGCTACGAGCAGTACTTC. Translated, it gives CASSMGQGYEQYF.

The chain employs TRBV18 and TRBJ2-1; perhaps TRBD1 as D (5 bases). CDR3 length: 12 amino acids. Trimming stripped 7 bases from V and 3 bases from J, with 7 bases between. Germline V gene lookup returns CDR1 KGHSH and CDR2 LQKENI. The CDR3 sequence is CASLGHYNEQFF. The CDR3 DNA sequence: TGTGCCAGCTTAGGACACTACAATGAGCAGTTCTTC.

The genes are TRBV9 and TRBJ2-1, with TRBD1 identical over 7 bases. CDR1 is SGDLS, CDR2 YYNGEE, per germline. Germline trimming cut 4 bases from V and 3 bases from J; bases unmatched to any gene: 7. This CDR3 has 15 amino acids. CDR3 amino acids: CASSPQNRGYNEQFF. The CDR3 DNA sequence: TGTGCCAGCAGCCCACAGAACAGGGGCTACAATGAGCAGTTCTTC.